The T cell receptor beta chain described here comes from a study of cytomegalovirus exposure and HLA in healthy donors. Germline V gene sequence: CDR1 SGDLS, CDR2 YYNGEE. Losses at the gene ends were 0 bases for V and 4 bases for J; bases not matched to a gene: 3. The CDR3 is made up of 14 amino acids. The PCR had 60 Vbeta and 13 Jbeta primers. The method was immunoSEQ multiplex PCR; TCRdb's version includes in-frame clones alone and lacks a portion of them. The table has around 140,000 clones, about 80% seen once. The rearrangement uses TRBV9 and TRBJ1-2; 7 positions agree with TRBD1. The receptor comes from a man aged 40-55 years in good health and CMV-seronegative. Sequencing input: PBMCs. The CDR3 sequence: CASSVGQGIYGYTF. DNA of the CDR3: TGTGCCAGCAGCGTAGGACAGGGTATCTATGGCTACACCTTC.